This T cell receptor beta chain was sequenced during a study of radiation and T cells in renal cell carcinoma. Study-wide points: In nephrectomy-only tumors, top 100 clonotypes averaged approximately 40%, versus around 50% irradiated. Dominant CDR3 motifs were more common in irradiated tumors than controls.

This CDR3 spans 17 amino acids. Looked up from germline, CDR1 is MGHRA and CDR2 is YSYEKL. V dropped 0 bases and J dropped 5; count of bases not matched to a gene: 11. Here immunoSEQ multiplex PCR was the method, and the copy in TCRdb shows in-frame clones only, minus some. The profile covers fewer than 15,000 clones, with around 65% appearing a single time and over 15% taken by the ten largest. Treatment meaning: treatment-naive control, cytoreductive nephrectomy. Clear cell pathology was present in this patient's renal cell carcinoma. Sequenced control tumors were from about a dozen males and several females, median age about 50. Worth noting for this clone: Its antigen is not identified.

The chain joins TRBV4-1 to TRBJ1-1, with 8 nucleotides matching TRBD1. The TCR originated in a woman older than 75 with renal cell carcinoma. The input for sequencing was tumor tissue, taken from a patient whose treatment was nephrectomy without radiotherapy. CDR3 residues: CASSQEPPGGARTEAFF. In nucleotides, the CDR3 is TGCGCCAGCAGCCAAGAACCCCCAGGGGGCGCAAGAACTGAAGCTTTCTTT.